These 18 T cell receptor beta chains came from one sample sequenced in a study of T cells in Graves' hyperthyroidism and ophthalmopathy. Researchers took RNA transcripts and amplified the TCR beta CDR3 regions from them. The HTBI primer set served for first-round RT-PCR of the TCR CDR3. One entry per CDR3 protein results from TCRdb running MiXCR on the multiplex PCR reads. The data hold 660,000 or so distinct CDR3 sequences, with around 20% observed a single time. Source material: blood. Receptor source: a young man with Graves' ophthalmopathy.

The V and J genes are TRBV28 and TRBJ2-7; perhaps D is TRBD1 or TRBD2 (5 bases each). The V and J ends lost 2 bases and 1 base respectively, with 12 bases between them. Germline-derived CDR1 and CDR2 are MDHEN and SYDVKM. This CDR3 is 15 amino acids long. The CDR3: CASSLTGQFSYEQYF. CDR3 bases: TGTGCCAGCAGTTTAACGGGGCAGTTTTCCTACGAGCAGTACTTC. Full variable domain (remainder filled in from reference TRBV28 and TRBJ2-7): DVKVTQSSRYLVKRTGEKVFLECVQDMDHENMFWYRQDPGLGLRLIYFSYDVKMKEKGDIPEGYSVSREKKERFSLILESASTNQTSMYLCASSLTGQFSYEQYFGPGTRLTVT.

The J gene is TRBJ1-6, the V gene TRBV9, with D maybe TRBD1 (6 bases). This CDR3 is built from 14 residues. Germline CDR1 and CDR2: SGDLS and YYNGEE. V was pared by 0 bases and J by 6 bases, with 7 bases between. The CDR3 DNA sequence: TGTGCCAGCAGCGTAGGACAGGCTAATTCACCCCTCCACTTT. Translated: CASSVGQANSPLHF.

The chain links TRBV29-1 to TRBJ2-5, with D perhaps matching TRBD1 or TRBD2 (6 bases each). Germline V gene lookup returns CDR1 SQVTM and CDR2 ANQGSEA. This CDR3 has 14 residues. CDR3 region: CTFGGGLLGETQYF. The DNA of the CDR3 is TGCACCTTTGGAGGGGGGTTGTTGGGAGAGACCCAGTACTTC.

This clonotype came up many times. V usage is TRBV12-3 or TRBV12-4 and J usage is TRBJ1-5; 7 bases map to TRBD1. There are 16 residues in the CDR3. V trimming: 5 bases; J trimming: 2 bases; junction bases outside the gene matches: 9. The CDR3 reads CASSSAGTVGNQPQHF. The CDR3 DNA reads TGTGCCAGCAGTAGCGCCGGGACAGTGGGCAATCAGCCCCAGCATTTT.

This clonotype showed up just a few times. V usage is TRBV2 and J usage is TRBJ1-6, with D perhaps matching TRBD1 (6 bases). V was clipped by 4 bases and J by 7 bases, with 14 bases between them. Looked up from germline, CDR1 is SNHLY and CDR2 is FYNNEI. The length of the CDR3 is 15 residues. In nucleotides, the CDR3 is TGTGCCAGCAGTGGCCTTGCGGGGGCCAATTCACCCCTCCACTTT. Protein product: CASSGLAGANSPLHF.

The gene calls are TRBV2 and TRBJ2-7; tentatively, D is TRBD1 (6 bases). CDR3 length: 13 amino acids. The germline V gene encodes CDR1 SNHLY and CDR2 FYNNEI. The germline V and J ends were trimmed by 7 bases and 5 bases, with 15 bases remaining between them. CDR3 loop: CASKGQGQDEQYF. In DNA, the CDR3 is TGTGCCAGCAAAGGGCAGGGGCAGGACGAGCAGTACTTC.

The chain couples TRBV27 to TRBJ2-4; 7 bases line up with TRBD1. Trimming took 5 bases from V and 0 from J; bases not matched to a gene: 7. The CDR3 totals 16 residues. Germline loops: CDR1 MNHEY, CDR2 SMNVEV (reference sequence). This CDR3 is CASSPRGQQAKNIQYF. The CDR3 DNA follows: TGTGCCAGCAGTCCCCGGGGACAGCAAGCCAAAAACATTCAGTACTTC.

This clonotype was seen a single time. The genes are TRBV25-1 and TRBJ1-6, with D possibly matching TRBD1 (6 bases). This CDR3 spans 15 amino acids. Between the trimmed V and J ends, which lost 5 bases and 4 bases, there was a span of 12 bases. Germline assignment: CDR1 MGHDK and CDR2 SYGVNS. The CDR3 DNA is TGTGCCAGCAGTCAACAGGGACAATATAATTCACCCCTCCACTTT. Amino acid sequence: CASSQQGQYNSPLHF.

The sample holds a few counts of this clonotype. The V call is TRBV5-8, the J call TRBJ1-1, with D maybe TRBD1 (6 bases). Germline V gene data show CDR1 as SGHTS and CDR2 as YDEGEE. The CDR3 covers 15 residues. V was clipped by 2 bases and J by 4 bases, with 15 bases between them. The DNA of the CDR3 is TGTGCCAGCAGCTTCTCGACCGCCAGGGGCACTGAAGCTTTCTTT. The encoded protein is CASSFSTARGTEAFF.

This clonotype was detected many times. The chain employs TRBV7-2 and TRBJ2-3; 11 bases are shared with TRBD2. The CDR3 consists of 13 residues. CDR1 is SGHTA and CDR2 is FQGNSA in the germline V gene. The CDR3 sequence is CATRGTSGDTQYF. DNA of the CDR3: TGTGCGACCCGTGGGACTAGCGGAGATACGCAGTATTTT.

This clonotype showed up just once. The rearrangement links TRBV9 to TRBJ2-3; the match to TRBD2 covers 8 bases. Germline V gene data show CDR1 as SGDLS and CDR2 as YYNGEE. V lost 9 bases, J lost 4 bases, and 10 bases stayed unmatched. The length of the CDR3 is 14 residues. Written as DNA, the CDR3 is TGTGCCACACAATTGGGGCGGGAGGCAGATACGCAGTATTTT. It specifies CATQLGREADTQYF.

This clonotype has more than one count but fewer than ten. V and J are TRBV12-3 or TRBV12-4 and TRBJ2-4, with D maybe TRBD1 (6 bases). This CDR3 spans 16 amino acids. Trimming pared 4 bases from V and 3 bases from J, leaving 16 bases between. The CDR3 nucleotides are TGTGCCAGCAGTTCCTTGGACAGTAGGGACAAAAACATTCAGTACTTC. Residues: CASSSLDSRDKNIQYF.

This clonotype was found many times. The chain links TRBV3-1 to TRBJ1-3, with unresolved D. With 5 bases removed from V and 0 bases from J, the gap between germline ends came to 11 bases. This CDR3 is 15 amino acids long. In germline, CDR1 is LGHDT, CDR2 YNNKEL (reference sequence). The CDR3: CASSSTAASGNTIYF. Written as DNA, the CDR3 is TGTGCCAGCAGCTCTACAGCCGCCTCTGGAAACACCATATATTTT.

This clonotype was found many times. The V call is TRBV11-2, the J call TRBJ2-5; no clear D. The CDR3 extends over 15 amino acids. Per the germline V gene, CDR1 is SGHAT and CDR2 is FQNNGV. V was pared by 2 bases and J by 5 bases, with 15 bases between. The CDR3 DNA reads as TGTGCCAGCAGCTTATCGCCGGCAGCTCAGGAGACCCAGTACTTC. Protein product: CASSLSPAAQETQYF.

The chain has TRBV7-9 and TRBJ2-7; D uncertain. Trimming pared 3 bases from V and 1 base from J, leaving 7 bases between. The CDR3 extends over 13 amino acids. Germline CDR1 is SEHNR and CDR2 is FQNEAQ (reference sequence). The CDR3 nucleotides are TGTGCCAGCAGCTTCCAATCGTCCTACGAGCAGTACTTC. Amino acids: CASSFQSSYEQYF. The variable domain in full, completed from reference TRBV7-9 and TRBJ2-7, reads DTGVSQNPRHKITKRGQNVTFRCDPISEHNRLYWYRQTLGQGPEFLTYFQNEAQLEKSRLLSDRFSAERPKGSFSTLEIQRTEQGDSAMYLCASSFQSSYEQYFGPGTRLTVT.

The table lists this clonotype with a few counts. The chain has TRBV20-1 and TRBJ1-5; D gene ambiguous. CDR3 length: 14 amino acids. The V and J ends lost 3 bases and 2 bases respectively, with 11 bases between them. Per germline, CDR1 DFQATT and CDR2 SNEGSKA (reference sequence). The CDR3 nucleotides are TGCAGTGCTAGGAGTGCGGGTGGCAATCAGCCCCAGCATTTT. It yields the protein CSARSAGGNQPQHF.

The chain recombines TRBV20-1 with TRBJ2-7; 10 bases map to TRBD2. Per the germline V gene, CDR1 is DFQATT and CDR2 is SNEGSKA (reference sequence). This CDR3 has 14 residues. V was clipped by 5 bases and J by 0 bases; unmatched bases: 4. DNA for the CDR3: TGCAGTGCTGGTGCTAGCGGGAGCTCCTACGAGCAGTACTTC. Protein sequence: CSAGASGSSYEQYF.

A few counts support this clonotype. The rearrangement links TRBV11-3 to TRBJ2-7, with 9 bases identical to TRBD1. The CDR3 loop spans 18 amino acids. From germline, CDR1 is SGHNT and CDR2 YENEEA. J was trimmed by 2 bases and V by 4 bases; bases with no gene match: 15. As DNA, the CDR3 is TGTGCCAGCAGCTCCTCTGGACAGGGGCGCTCCATGGCCTACGAGCAGTACTTC. Translating it yields CASSSSGQGRSMAYEQYF.